Shown below are 3 T cell receptor beta chains from a single sample sequenced in a study of T-cell reconstitution after alpha-beta-depleted transplantation in children. A TCRbeta library incorporating unique molecular identifiers was prepared. Each CDR3 protein gets one entry after TCRdb re-called the PCR reads with MiXCR. Of hundreds of thousands of distinct CDR3 sequences in the sample, around 12% were seen once. The material was PBMCs from the stem cell graft donor, obtained from the stem cell graft. The receptor source for this set is a human donor who donated a stem cell graft to a child with combined immunodeficiency.

This clonotype was detected many times. CDR3 in amino acids: CASSQGTGGSTGELFF. CDR3 DNA sequence: TGCGCCAGCAGCCAGGGGACAGGGGGGAGTACCGGGGAGCTGTTTTTT. The V and J genes are TRBV4-3 and TRBJ2-2; 11 bases are shared with TRBD1. V lost 3 bases to trimming and J lost 5 bases; unmatched junction nucleotides: 5. CDR1 is LGHNA and CDR2 is YSLEER in the germline V gene. There are 16 residues in the CDR3.

This clonotype appeared a few times. V gene TRBV6-1 combines with J gene TRBJ1-2; possible D gene TRBD1, 6 bases. The CDR3 spans 13 residues. Per germline, CDR1 MNHNS and CDR2 SASEGT. V gave up 6 bases and J gave up 5 bases, with 13 bases separating them. The CDR3 spells CASSPTGPYGYTF. The CDR3 DNA reads as TGTGCCAGCAGCCCTACAGGGCCTTATGGCTACACCTTC.

This chain connects TRBV4-3 to TRBJ1-1; D is unresolved. The V and J ends lost 5 bases and 5 bases respectively, with 15 bases between them. CDR1 and CDR2 (germline): LGHNA, YSLEER. CDR3 length: 14 amino acids. The CDR3 is CASSASREYTEAFF. The CDR3 nucleotides read TGCGCCAGCAGCGCCTCGAGGGAGTATACTGAAGCTTTCTTT.